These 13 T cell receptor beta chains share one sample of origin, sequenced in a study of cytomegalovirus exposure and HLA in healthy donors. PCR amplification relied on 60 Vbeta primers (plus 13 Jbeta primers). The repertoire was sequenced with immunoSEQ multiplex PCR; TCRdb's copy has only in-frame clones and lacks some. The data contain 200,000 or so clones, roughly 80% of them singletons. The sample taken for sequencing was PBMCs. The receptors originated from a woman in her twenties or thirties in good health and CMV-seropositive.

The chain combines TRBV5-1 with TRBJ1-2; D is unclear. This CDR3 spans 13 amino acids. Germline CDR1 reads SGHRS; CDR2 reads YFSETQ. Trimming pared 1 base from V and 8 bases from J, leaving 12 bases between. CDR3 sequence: CASSLSLTGGYTF. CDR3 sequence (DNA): TGCGCCAGCAGCTTGTCTCTCACGGGAGGCTACACCTTC. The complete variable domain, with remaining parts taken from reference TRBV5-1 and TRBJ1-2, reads KAGVTQTPRYLIKTRGQQVTLSCSPISGHRSVSWYQQTPGQGLQFLFEYFSETQRNKGNFPGRFSGRQFSNSRSEMNVSTLELGDSALYLCASSLSLTGGYTFGSGTRLTVV.

The CDR3 spells CASRRGRAGGYTF. Written as DNA, the CDR3 is TGTGCCAGCCGCAGGGGGCGCGCCGGGGGCTACACCTTC. This chain uses TRBV9 with TRBJ1-2; TRBD1 matches at 8 bases. Germline loops: CDR1 SGDLS, CDR2 YYNGEE. Trimming removed 7 bases from V and 8 bases from J; junction bases left unmatched: 10. CDR3 length: 13 amino acids.

CDR3 DNA sequence: TGCGCCAGCAGCCAAGTACACCGGGGGGGCCCCTACGAGCAGTACTTC. Its translation: CASSQVHRGGPYEQYF. The chain is built from TRBV4-3 and TRBJ2-7; TRBD2 aligns across 8 bases. This CDR3 contains 16 residues. Germline V gene lookup returns CDR1 LGHNA and CDR2 YSLEER. The J segment lost 2 bases and the V segment lost 1 base, leaving 7 bases of the junction unmatched.

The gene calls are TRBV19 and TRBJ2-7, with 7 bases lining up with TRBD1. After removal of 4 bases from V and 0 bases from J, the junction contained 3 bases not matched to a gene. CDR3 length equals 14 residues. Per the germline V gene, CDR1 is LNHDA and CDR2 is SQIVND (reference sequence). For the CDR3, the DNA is TGTGCCAGTAGTAACCGGGACAGCTCCTACGAGCAGTACTTC. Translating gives CASSNRDSSYEQYF.

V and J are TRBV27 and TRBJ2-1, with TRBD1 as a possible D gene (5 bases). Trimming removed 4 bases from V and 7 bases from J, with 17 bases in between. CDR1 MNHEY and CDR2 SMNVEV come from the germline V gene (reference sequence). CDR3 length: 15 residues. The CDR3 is CASSSPARTQNEQFF. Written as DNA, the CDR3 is TGTGCCAGCAGTTCACCGGCGAGGACACAGAATGAGCAGTTCTTC.

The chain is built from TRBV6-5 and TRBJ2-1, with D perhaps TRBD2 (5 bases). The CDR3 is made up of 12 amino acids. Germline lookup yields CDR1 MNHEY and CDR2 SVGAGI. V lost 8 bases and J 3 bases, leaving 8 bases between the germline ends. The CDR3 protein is CASAGIYNEQFF. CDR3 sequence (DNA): TGTGCCAGCGCGGGCATCTACAATGAGCAGTTCTTC.

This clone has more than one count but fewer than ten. Here the CDR3 DNA reads TGTGCCAGCAGCTTAGGAGAGATTGCGACAGGGGGCTGGGAGACCCAGTACTTC. This gives the protein CASSLGEIATGGWETQYF. The V call is TRBV11-2, the J call TRBJ2-5; 10 positions agree with TRBD1. Germline loops: CDR1 SGHAT, CDR2 FQNNGV. V shed 1 base and J 5 bases; nucleotides not matched to a gene: 13. This CDR3 contains 18 residues.

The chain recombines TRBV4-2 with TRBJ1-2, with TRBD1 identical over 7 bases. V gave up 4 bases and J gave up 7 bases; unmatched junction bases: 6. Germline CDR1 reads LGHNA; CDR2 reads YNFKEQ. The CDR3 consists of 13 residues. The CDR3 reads CASSRTGDFGYTF. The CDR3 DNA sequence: TGTGCCAGCAGCCGAACAGGGGACTTTGGCTACACCTTC.

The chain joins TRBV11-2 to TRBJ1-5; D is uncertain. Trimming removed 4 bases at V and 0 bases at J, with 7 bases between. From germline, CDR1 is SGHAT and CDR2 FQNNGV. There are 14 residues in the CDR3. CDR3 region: CASSSEFSNQPQHF. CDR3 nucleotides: TGTGCCAGCAGCTCGGAGTTTAGCAATCAGCCCCAGCATTTT. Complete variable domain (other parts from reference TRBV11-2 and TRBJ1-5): EAGVAQSPRYKIIEKRQSVAFWCNPISGHATLYWYQQILGQGPKLLIQFQNNGVVDDSQLPKDRFSAERLKGVDSTLKIQPAKLEDSAVYLCASSSEFSNQPQHFGDGTRLSIL.

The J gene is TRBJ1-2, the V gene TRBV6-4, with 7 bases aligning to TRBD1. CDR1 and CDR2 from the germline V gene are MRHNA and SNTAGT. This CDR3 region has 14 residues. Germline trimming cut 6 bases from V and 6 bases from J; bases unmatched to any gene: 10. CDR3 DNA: TGTGCCAGCAGGGGAGAGGGACAGAACCATGGCTACACCTTC. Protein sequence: CASRGEGQNHGYTF.

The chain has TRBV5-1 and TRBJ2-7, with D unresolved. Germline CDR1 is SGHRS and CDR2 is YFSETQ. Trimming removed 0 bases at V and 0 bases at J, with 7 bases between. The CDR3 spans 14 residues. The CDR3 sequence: CASSLASSSYEQYF. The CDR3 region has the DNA TGCGCCAGCAGCTTGGCGTCTAGCTCCTACGAGCAGTACTTC.

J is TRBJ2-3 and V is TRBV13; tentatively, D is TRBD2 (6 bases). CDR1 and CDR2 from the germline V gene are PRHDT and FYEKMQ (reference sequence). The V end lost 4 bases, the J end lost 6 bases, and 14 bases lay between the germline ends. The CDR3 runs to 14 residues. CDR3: CASSSNSGGDTQYF. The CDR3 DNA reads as TGTGCCAGCAGCTCGAATAGCGGTGGGGATACGCAGTATTTT.

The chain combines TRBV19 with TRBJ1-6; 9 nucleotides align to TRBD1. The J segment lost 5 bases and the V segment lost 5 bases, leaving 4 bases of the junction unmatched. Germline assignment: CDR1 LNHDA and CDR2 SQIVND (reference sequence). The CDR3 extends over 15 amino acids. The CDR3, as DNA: TGTGCCAGTAGTGCCGGACAGGGGCATAATTCACCCCTCCACTTT. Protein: CASSAGQGHNSPLHF. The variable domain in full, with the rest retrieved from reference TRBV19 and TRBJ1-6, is DGGITQSPKYLFRKEGQNVTLSCEQNLNHDAMYWYRQDPGQGLRLIYYSQIVNDFQKGDIAEGYSVSREKKESFPLTVTSAQKNPTAFYLCASSAGQGHNSPLHFGNGTRLTVT.